This T cell receptor beta chain was found in a study of shared clonotypes between healthy human individuals. The germline gives CDR1 SGHVS, CDR2 FQNEAQ. This CDR3 contains 15 residues. The ends were cut back, 1 base at V and 0 bases at J, with 7 bases in the middle. The repertoire was sequenced with immunoSEQ multiplex PCR; TCRdb's copy has only in-frame clones and lacks some. This table has fewer than 850,000 clones, about 78% appearing once. Material: memory CD4+ T cells sorted from blood. Described subset: CD45RA-negative fraction. V and J are TRBV7-8 and TRBJ1-3; D is uncertain. The TCR comes from a woman aged 25 to 39 in good health. The CDR3 region has the DNA TGTGCCAGCAGCTTAGGTGGGAACTCTGGAAACACCATATATTTT. Encoded protein: CASSLGGNSGNTIYF.